This is a list of T cell receptor beta chains from one sample in a study of technical replicates of blood from a handful of donors. Generated by immunoSEQ multiplex PCR, the TCRdb table keeps only in-frame clones and is missing some. This table holds under 85,000 clones, 85% to 95% found once. Sequencing was carried out using T cells isolated from PBMCs. The receptors here all came from a human donor in good health. Each CDR3 is given without its conserved first and last residue.

j_call,v_call,cdr3_aa
TRBJ1-2,TRBV11-2,ASSLSGTGTLYGYT
TRBJ1-2,TRBV7-9,ASSLVLTDYT
TRBJ2-1,TRBV7-9,ASSLGESGRERNEQF
TRBJ2-1,TRBV2,ATSSGTYNEQF
TRBJ2-7,TRBV5-1,ASSLELTYEQY
TRBJ2-1,TRBV30,AWRRGSGYNEQF
TRBJ2-1,TRBV7-9,ATVYRGSYNEQF
TRBJ2-3,TRBV6-6,ASSWGGGDADTQY
TRBJ2-3,TRBV28,ASSQPGQVYTDTQY
TRBJ1-2,TRBV13,ASSRDREINGYT
TRBJ2-1,TRBV7-9,ASSLRLAVINEQF
TRBJ2-2,TRBV5-4,ASSPRLDTGELF
TRBJ1-1,TRBV7-9,ASSFIYRGFYPNTEAF
TRBJ2-7,TRBV29-1,SVRTGGYEQY
TRBJ2-2,TRBV9,ASTRRTGANTGELF
TRBJ1-1,TRBV19,ASSASGGVGTEAF
TRBJ1-1,TRBV28,ASSIQGPYTEAF
TRBJ2-7,TRBV16,ASRRTGGNYEQY
TRBJ2-7,TRBV11-2,ASSLAQAYEQY
TRBJ2-5,TRBV30,AWSATGYQETQY
TRBJ1-4,TRBV30,AWSPDEKLF
TRBJ2-7,TRBV6-5,ASNLYRGDYEQY
TRBJ2-1,TRBV30,AWAQDLEQF
TRBJ2-3,TRBV2,ASERDTQY